This T cell receptor (beta chain) was recovered during a study of OX40 agonist ivuxolimab in advanced cancers. Across the whole study: Head and neck, renal cell, melanoma or hepatocellular carcinoma were the cancers that dose-escalation patients had.

The V and J ends lost 3 bases and 0 bases respectively, with 11 bases between them. The CDR3 covers 15 residues. Per germline, CDR1 KGHSH and CDR2 LQKENI. Study-wide results and limits: The study found among the lowest clonal expansion in partial responders at 0.1-3.0 mg/kg.

This clone appeared a single time. What it binds is unknown. Only in-frame clones appear in the TCRdb table, and some are missing; sequencing was by immunoSEQ multiplex PCR. The sample has around 62,000 clones; roughly 84% are singletons. V usage is TRBV18 and J usage is TRBJ1-1; D uncertain. This receptor was taken from an adult with an advanced solid tumor such as melanoma, head and neck, liver or kidney cancer. Sequenced material: CD4+ or CD8+ T cells sorted from blood, taken in a trial of the OX40 agonist ivuxolimab. CDR3 sequence (DNA): TGTGCCAGCTCACCCGCTTCAGAGCTGAACACTGAAGCTTTCTTT. As protein: CASSPASELNTEAFF.